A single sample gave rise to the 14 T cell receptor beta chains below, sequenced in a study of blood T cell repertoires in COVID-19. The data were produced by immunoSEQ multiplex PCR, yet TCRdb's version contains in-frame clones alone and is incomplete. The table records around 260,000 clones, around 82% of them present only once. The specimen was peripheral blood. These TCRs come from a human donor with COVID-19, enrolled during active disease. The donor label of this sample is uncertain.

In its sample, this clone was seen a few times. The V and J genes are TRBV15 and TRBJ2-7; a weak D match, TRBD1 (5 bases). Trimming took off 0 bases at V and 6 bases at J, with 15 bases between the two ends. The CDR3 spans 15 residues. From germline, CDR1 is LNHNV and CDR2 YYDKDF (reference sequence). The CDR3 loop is CATSRERQGFAEQYF. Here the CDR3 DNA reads TGTGCCACCAGCAGAGAAAGGCAGGGATTCGCCGAGCAGTACTTC.

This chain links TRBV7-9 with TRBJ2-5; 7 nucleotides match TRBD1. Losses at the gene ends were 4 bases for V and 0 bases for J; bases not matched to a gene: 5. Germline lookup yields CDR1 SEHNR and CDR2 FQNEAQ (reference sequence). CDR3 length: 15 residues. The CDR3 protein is CASSSATGNQETQYF. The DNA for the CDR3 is TGTGCCAGCAGCTCCGCGACAGGGAACCAAGAGACCCAGTACTTC.

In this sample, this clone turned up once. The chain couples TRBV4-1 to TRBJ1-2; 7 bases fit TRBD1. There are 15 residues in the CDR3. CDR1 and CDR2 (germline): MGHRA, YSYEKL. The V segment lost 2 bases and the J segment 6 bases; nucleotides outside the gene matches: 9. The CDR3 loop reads CASSQFSTGPNGYTF. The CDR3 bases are TGCGCCAGCAGCCAATTTTCGACAGGGCCTAATGGCTACACCTTC.

This chain's CDR3 is CASSLGLAGGQTDTQYF. Written as DNA, the CDR3 is TGTGCCAGCAGCTTAGGACTAGCGGGAGGGCAGACAGATACGCAGTATTTT. The chain has TRBV11-3 and TRBJ2-3; TRBD2 aligns across 14 bases. The CDR3 spans 17 residues. V was clipped by 1 base and J by 3 bases; unmatched bases: 3. Germline values: CDR1 SGHNT, CDR2 YENEEA.

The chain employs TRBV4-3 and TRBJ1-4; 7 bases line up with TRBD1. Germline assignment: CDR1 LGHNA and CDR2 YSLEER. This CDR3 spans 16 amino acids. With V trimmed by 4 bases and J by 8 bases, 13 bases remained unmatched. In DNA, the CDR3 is TGCGCCAGCAGCCTCAGGGCAGGGGGAGGACGGGAAAAACTGTTTTTT. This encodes CASSLRAGGGREKLFF.

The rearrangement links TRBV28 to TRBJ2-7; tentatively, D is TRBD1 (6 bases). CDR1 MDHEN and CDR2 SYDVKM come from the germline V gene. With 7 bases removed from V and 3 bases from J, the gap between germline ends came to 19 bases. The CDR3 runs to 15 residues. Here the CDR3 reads CASKTWTESHYEQYF. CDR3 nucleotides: TGTGCCAGCAAAACCTGGACAGAGTCACACTACGAGCAGTACTTC.

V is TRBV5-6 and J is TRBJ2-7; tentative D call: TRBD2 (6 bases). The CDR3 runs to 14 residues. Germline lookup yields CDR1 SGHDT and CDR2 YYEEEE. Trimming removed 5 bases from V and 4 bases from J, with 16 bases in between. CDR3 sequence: CASSRWEVKYEQYF. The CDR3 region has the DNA TGTGCCAGCAGTCGGTGGGAGGTCAAGTACGAGCAGTACTTC.

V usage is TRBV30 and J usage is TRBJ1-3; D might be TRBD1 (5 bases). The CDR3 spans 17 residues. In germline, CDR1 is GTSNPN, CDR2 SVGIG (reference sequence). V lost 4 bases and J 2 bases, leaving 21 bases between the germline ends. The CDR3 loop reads CAWIMTVWGDAGNTIYF. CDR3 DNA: TGTGCCTGGATTATGACGGTTTGGGGGGACGCTGGAAACACCATATATTTT. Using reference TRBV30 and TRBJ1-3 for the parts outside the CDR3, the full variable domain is SQTIHQWPATLVQPVGSPLSLECTVEGTSNPNLYWYRQAAGRGLQLLFYSVGIGQISSEVPQNLSASRPQDRQFILSSKKLLLSDSGFYLCAWIMTVWGDAGNTIYFGEGSWLTVV.

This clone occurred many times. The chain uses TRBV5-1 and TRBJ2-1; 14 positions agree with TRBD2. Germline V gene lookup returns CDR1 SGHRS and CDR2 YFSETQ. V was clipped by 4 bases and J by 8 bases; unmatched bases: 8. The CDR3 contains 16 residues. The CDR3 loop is CASSGGTSGRSYEQFF. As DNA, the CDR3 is TGCGCCAGCAGCGGGGGGACTAGCGGGAGAAGCTATGAGCAGTTCTTC.

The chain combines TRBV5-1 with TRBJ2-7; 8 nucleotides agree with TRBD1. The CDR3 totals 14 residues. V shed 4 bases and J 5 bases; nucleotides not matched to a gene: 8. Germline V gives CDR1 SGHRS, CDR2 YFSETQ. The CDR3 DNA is TGCGCCAGCAGCCGGGACAGGCCCTTGGACGAGCAGTACTTC. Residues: CASSRDRPLDEQYF.

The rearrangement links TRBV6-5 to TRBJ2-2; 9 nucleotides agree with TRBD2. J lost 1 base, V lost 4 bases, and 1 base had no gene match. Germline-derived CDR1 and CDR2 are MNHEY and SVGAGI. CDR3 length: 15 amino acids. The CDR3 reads CASSWTSENTGELFF. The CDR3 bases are TGTGCCAGCAGTTGGACTAGCGAGAACACCGGGGAGCTGTTTTTT.

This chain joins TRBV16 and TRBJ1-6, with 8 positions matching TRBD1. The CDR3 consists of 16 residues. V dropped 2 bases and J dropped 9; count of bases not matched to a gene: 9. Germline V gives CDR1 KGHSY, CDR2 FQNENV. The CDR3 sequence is CASSQGFGQGASPLHF. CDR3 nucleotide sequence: TGTGCCAGCAGCCAAGGGTTTGGACAGGGAGCTTCACCCCTCCACTTT.

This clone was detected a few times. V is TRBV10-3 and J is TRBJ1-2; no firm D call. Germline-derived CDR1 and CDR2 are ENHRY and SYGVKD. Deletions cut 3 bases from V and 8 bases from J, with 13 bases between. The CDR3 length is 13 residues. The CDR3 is CAISEEGTGGYTF. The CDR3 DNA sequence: TGTGCCATCAGTGAAGAGGGTACGGGAGGCTACACCTTC.

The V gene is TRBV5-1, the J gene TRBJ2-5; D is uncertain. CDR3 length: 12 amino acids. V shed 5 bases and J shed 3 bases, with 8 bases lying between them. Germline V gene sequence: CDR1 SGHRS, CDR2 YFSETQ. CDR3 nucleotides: TGCGCCAGCAGGGCGGCCGAAGAGACCCAGTACTTC. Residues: CASRAAEETQYF. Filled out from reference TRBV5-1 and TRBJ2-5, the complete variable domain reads KAGVTQTPRYLIKTRGQQVTLSCSPISGHRSVSWYQQTPGQGLQFLFEYFSETQRNKGNFPGRFSGRQFSNSRSEMNVSTLELGDSALYLCASRAAEETQYFGPGTRLLVL.